The T cell receptor beta chain under discussion was sequenced for a study of blood T cell repertoires in COVID-19. In the study overall: T cells, B-cell-depleted T cells, or PBMCs supplied cDNA or gDNA.

Clones were sequenced by immunoSEQ multiplex PCR, and TCRdb holds only the in-frame ones, with some missing. Found here are 100,000 to 150,000 clones, 75% to 90% of them singletons; the top ten hold about 4.1%. Germline values: CDR1 MGHDK, CDR2 SYGVNS. CDR3 size: 13 residues. V dropped 8 bases and J dropped 8; count of bases not matched to a gene: 4. V and J are TRBV25-1 and TRBJ1-4, with TRBD1 matching over 11 bases. This receptor was obtained from a man aged 60 to 75 with COVID-19, enrolled during active disease. The specimen was peripheral blood. CDR3 nucleotide sequence: TGTGCCAGCCAAGGACAGGGGGCGGAAAAACTGTTTTTT. As protein: CASQGQGAEKLFF.